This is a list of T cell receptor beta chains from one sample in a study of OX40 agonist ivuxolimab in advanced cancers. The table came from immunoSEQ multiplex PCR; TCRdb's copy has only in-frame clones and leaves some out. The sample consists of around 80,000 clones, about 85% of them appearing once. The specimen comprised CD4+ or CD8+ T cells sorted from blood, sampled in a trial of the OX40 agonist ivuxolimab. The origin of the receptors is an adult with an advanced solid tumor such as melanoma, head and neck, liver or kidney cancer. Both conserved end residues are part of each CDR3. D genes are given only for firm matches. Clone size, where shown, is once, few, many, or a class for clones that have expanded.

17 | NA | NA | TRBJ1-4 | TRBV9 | CASSVGPGKFNREKLFF | TGTGCCAGCAGCGTAGGCCCAGGGAAGTTCAATAGAGAAAAACTGTTTTTT
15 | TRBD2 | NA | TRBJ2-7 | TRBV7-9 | CASSFGTSGREEQYF | TGTGCCAGCAGCTTCGGGACTAGCGGGAGGGAAGAGCAGTACTTC
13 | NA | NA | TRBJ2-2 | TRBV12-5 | CASGNRVNGELFF | TGTGCTAGTGGTAACAGGGTAAACGGGGAGCTGTTTTTT
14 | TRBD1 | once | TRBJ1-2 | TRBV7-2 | CASSPGGSTESYTF | TGTGCCAGCAGCCCAGGGGGTTCTACAGAATCCTACACCTTC
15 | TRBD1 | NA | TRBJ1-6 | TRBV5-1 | CASSSLDRGGSPLHF | TGCGCCAGCAGCTCCCTAGACAGGGGCGGGTCACCCCTCCACTTT
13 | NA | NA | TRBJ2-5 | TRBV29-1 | CSVAKDGLETQYF | TGCAGCGTCGCCAAGGACGGATTAGAGACCCAGTACTTC
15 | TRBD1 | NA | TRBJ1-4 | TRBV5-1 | CASSYLTGDNEKLFF | TGCGCCAGCAGCTACCTGACAGGGGACAATGAAAAACTGTTTTTT
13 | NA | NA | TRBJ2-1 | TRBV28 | CASSFPSYNEQFF | TGTGCCAGCAGTTTTCCATCCTACAATGAGCAGTTCTTC
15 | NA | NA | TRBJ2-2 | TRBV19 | CASRAKGSNTGELFF | TGTGCCAGTAGGGCTAAGGGTTCGAACACCGGGGAGCTGTTTTTT
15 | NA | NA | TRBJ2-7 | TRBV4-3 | CASSQERLALYEQYF | TGCGCCAGCAGCCAAGAGCGGCTAGCCCTCTACGAGCAGTACTTC
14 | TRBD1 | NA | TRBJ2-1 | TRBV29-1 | CSVTRTGGGNEQFF | TGCAGCGTAACCCGGACAGGGGGGGGGAATGAGCAGTTCTTC
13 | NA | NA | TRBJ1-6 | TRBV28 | CASSLGGNSPLHF | TGTGCCAGCAGTTTAGGGGGCAATTCACCCCTCCACTTT
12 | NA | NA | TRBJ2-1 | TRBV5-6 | CASSRVYNEQFF | TGTGCCAGCAGCCGGGTTTACAATGAGCAGTTCTTC
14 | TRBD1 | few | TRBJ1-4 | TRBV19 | CASSYGTESEKLFF | TGTGCCAGTAGTTACGGGACAGAAAGTGAAAAACTGTTTTTT
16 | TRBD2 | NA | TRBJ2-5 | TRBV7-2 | CASSPPRLAGMETQYF | TGTGCCAGCAGCCCCCCCCGACTAGCGGGAATGGAGACCCAGTACTTC
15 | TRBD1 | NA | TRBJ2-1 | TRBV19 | CASADDRGNVDEQFF | TGTGCCAGTGCCGATGACAGGGGAAATGTCGATGAGCAGTTCTTC
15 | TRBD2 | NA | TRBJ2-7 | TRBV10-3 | CAISESELAGREQYF | TGTGCCATCAGTGAGTCGGAACTAGCGGGGAGGGAGCAGTACTTC
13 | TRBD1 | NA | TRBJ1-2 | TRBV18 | CASSGTVGDGYTF | TGTGCCAGCTCGGGGACAGTCGGAGATGGCTACACCTTC
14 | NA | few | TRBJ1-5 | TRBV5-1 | CASSLDSSNQPQHF | TGCGCCAGCAGCTTGGACAGTAGCAATCAGCCCCAGCATTTT
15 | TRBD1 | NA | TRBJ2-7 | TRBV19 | CASSQGTGGAYEQYF | TGTGCCAGTAGCCAGGGGACAGGAGGTGCCTACGAGCAGTACTTC
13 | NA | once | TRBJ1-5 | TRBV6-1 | CASRFSGNQPQHF | TGTGCCAGCAGATTTTCCGGCAATCAGCCCCAGCATTTT
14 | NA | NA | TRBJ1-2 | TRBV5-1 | CASSSRTGNYGYTF | TGCGCCAGCAGCTCGCGGACGGGTAACTATGGCTACACCTTC
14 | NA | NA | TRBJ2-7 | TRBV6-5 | CASSAGLGTYEQYF | TGTGCCAGCAGCGCAGGGTTGGGAACCTACGAGCAGTACTTC
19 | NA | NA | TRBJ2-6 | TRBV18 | CASSPRGARDPSGANVLTF | TGTGCCAGCTCACCACGAGGGGCACGGGATCCCTCTGGGGCCAACGTCCTGACTTTC
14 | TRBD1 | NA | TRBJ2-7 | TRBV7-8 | CASSSGQGRHEQYF | TGTGCCAGCAGCTCCGGACAGGGGCGCCACGAGCAGTACTTC
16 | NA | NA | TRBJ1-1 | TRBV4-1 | CASSQDKRQGGTEAFF | TGCGCCAGCAGCCAAGATAAACGGCAGGGCGGGACTGAAGCTTTCTTT
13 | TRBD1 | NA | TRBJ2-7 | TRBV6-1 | CASSEAARDRVLF | TGTGCCAGCAGTGAAGCTGCCAGGGACAGGGTTTTATTC
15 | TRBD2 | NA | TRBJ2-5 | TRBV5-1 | CASSYLAGGPETQYF | TGCGCCAGCAGCTATCTAGCGGGAGGGCCGGAGACCCAGTACTTC
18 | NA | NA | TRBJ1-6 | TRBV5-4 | CASSPPAGGFPYNSPLHF | TGTGCCAGCAGCCCCCCGGCTGGGGGGTTTCCCTATAATTCACCCCTCCACTTT
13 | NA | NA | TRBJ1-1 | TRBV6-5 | CASSTVTNTEAFF | TGTGCCAGCTCGACAGTGACGAACACTGAAGCTTTCTTT
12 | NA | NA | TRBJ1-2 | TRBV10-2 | CASGPPNYGYTF | TGCGCCAGCGGTCCTCCCAACTATGGCTACACCTTC
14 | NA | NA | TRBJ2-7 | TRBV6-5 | CASSYAAGDFEQYF | TGTGCCAGCAGTTACGCGGCAGGGGACTTCGAGCAGTACTTC